Below are 4 T cell receptor beta chains sequenced from a single sample in a study of T cell responses to AZD1222 COVID-19 vaccine. Repertoires were generated with immunoSEQ multiplex PCR, while TCRdb's copy carries only in-frame clones and drops some. Here the sample spans more than 120,000 clones, 85% to 95% being singletons. The sequences come from peripheral blood, collected 28 days after the second AZD1222 dose. The receptor set was obtained from an adult who received the AZD1222 COVID-19 vaccine.

This sequence joins TRBV11-2 and TRBJ1-2; the match to TRBD1 covers 7 bases. Germline V gene sequence: CDR1 SGHAT, CDR2 FQNNGV. V lost 4 bases, J lost 7 bases, and 18 bases stayed unmatched. CDR3 size: 17 residues. As DNA, the CDR3 is TGTGCCAGCAGCTCCCAGGGGGGGGTTGCTATATCGGGTGGCTACACCTTC. The encoded protein is CASSSQGGVAISGGYTF. The whole variable domain, remainder taken from reference TRBV11-2 and TRBJ1-2, is EAGVAQSPRYKIIEKRQSVAFWCNPISGHATLYWYQQILGQGPKLLIQFQNNGVVDDSQLPKDRFSAERLKGVDSTLKIQPAKLEDSAVYLCASSSQGGVAISGGYTFGSGTRLTVV.

The rearrangement uses TRBV29-1 and TRBJ1-5; unclear D gene. This CDR3 spans 12 amino acids. Trimming stripped 6 bases from V and 4 bases from J, with 10 bases between. Germline CDR1 SQVTM, CDR2 ANQGSEA. The CDR3 nucleotides are TGCAGCGTACGGGCTCCGAATCAGCCCCAGCATTTT. It specifies CSVRAPNQPQHF.

This chain uses TRBV10-3 with TRBJ1-2; 7 nucleotides align to TRBD1. This CDR3 is built from 15 residues. V shed 0 bases and J 8 bases; nucleotides not matched to a gene: 9. CDR1 ENHRY and CDR2 SYGVKD come from the germline V gene. The CDR3 DNA sequence: TGTGCCATCAGTGAGTCGGAGACAGGGACGAAAGGCTACACCTTC. Translation gives CAISESETGTKGYTF.

The J gene is TRBJ2-3, the V gene TRBV27; D is perhaps TRBD2 (6 bases). V lost 2 bases and J lost 2, with 14 bases in between. The CDR3 loop spans 16 amino acids. Per germline, CDR1 MNHEY and CDR2 SMNVEV (reference sequence). The CDR3 spells CASSLMAGQVTDTQYF. CDR3 nucleotide sequence: TGTGCCAGCAGTTTAATGGCGGGGCAGGTCACAGATACGCAGTATTTT.